The 21 T cell receptor beta chains below all came from one sample that was sequenced in a study of technical replicates of blood from a few donors. Assay: immunoSEQ multiplex PCR; the TCRdb copy retains only in-frame clones and omits some. The sample contains about 76,000 clones, 85% to 95% of which appear only once. Sequencing was done on a sample of T cells isolated from PBMCs. The source is a human donor in good health.

The chain joins TRBV19 to TRBJ1-1; 7 bases line up with TRBD1. The CDR3 consists of 14 residues. Germline V gives CDR1 LNHDA, CDR2 SQIVND (reference sequence). With V trimmed by 5 bases and J by 4 bases, 7 bases remained unmatched. DNA of the CDR3: TGTGCCAGTAGTCCTCAGGGGGTGAGCACTGAAGCTTTCTTT. It translates to CASSPQGVSTEAFF.

The rearrangement links TRBV15 to TRBJ2-1, with 9 bases aligning to TRBD2. Per the germline V gene, CDR1 is LNHNV and CDR2 is YYDKDF (reference sequence). The CDR3 is 15 amino acids. Unmatched junction bases numbered 3, after V lost 0 bases and J lost 6 bases. The CDR3 region has the DNA TGTGCCACCAGCAGAGAGCGGGAGGGTGTCAATGAGCAGTTCTTC. Translated, it gives CATSREREGVNEQFF.

The rearrangement joins TRBV5-1 to TRBJ2-6; maybe TRBD1 (6 bases). The length of the CDR3 is 15 residues. The ends were cut back, 4 bases at V and 0 bases at J, with 8 bases in the middle. Germline V gene sequence: CDR1 SGHRS, CDR2 YFSETQ. The CDR3 DNA is TGCGCCAGCAGCCAGACAGGCTCTGGGGCCAACGTCCTGACTTTC. It codes for CASSQTGSGANVLTF.

The chain recombines TRBV13 with TRBJ1-4; the match to TRBD1 covers 7 bases. The CDR3 covers 14 residues. With V trimmed by 4 bases and J by 3 bases, 2 bases remained unmatched. In germline, CDR1 is PRHDT, CDR2 FYEKMQ (reference sequence). The CDR3 DNA sequence: TGTGCCAGCAGCTCGGGACAGCCTAATGAAAAACTGTTTTTT. Its translation: CASSSGQPNEKLFF.

The genes are TRBV4-2 and TRBJ1-3, with D possibly TRBD1 on 5 matching bases. The ends were cut back, 4 bases at V and 0 bases at J, with 22 bases in the middle. The CDR3 runs to 19 residues. The germline CDR1 and CDR2 sequences are LGHNA and YNFKEQ. This chain's CDR3 is CASSLIGGRGFLSGNTIYF. CDR3 DNA sequence: TGTGCCAGCAGCCTAATCGGGGGTAGAGGTTTTCTCTCTGGAAACACCATATATTTT.

This clone has just a few counts. The chain employs TRBV29-1 and TRBJ1-1; D might be TRBD1 (6 bases). CDR3 length: 14 residues. The germline V gene has CDR1 SQVTM and CDR2 ANQGSEA. V was shortened by 0 bases and J by 5 bases, with 13 bases between the two germline ends. The CDR3 bases are TGCAGCGTTGAAGATCCAACAGGGCCAACTGAAGCTTTCTTT. This translates into CSVEDPTGPTEAFF.

This clone appeared once. The chain joins TRBV19 to TRBJ1-1; tentative D call: TRBD1 (5 bases). Germline loops: CDR1 LNHDA, CDR2 SQIVND (reference sequence). V was cut by 1 base and J by 3 bases, with 12 bases left in between. This CDR3 has 15 amino acids. The chain's CDR3 is CASSIVGGLDTEAFF. CDR3 bases: TGTGCCAGTAGTATAGTCGGGGGGTTAGACACTGAAGCTTTCTTT.

V is TRBV4-3 and J is TRBJ1-2; 8 bases line up with TRBD1. With 2 bases clipped from V and 1 base from J, the junction kept 9 bases outside the gene matches. The CDR3 contains 17 residues. In germline, CDR1 is LGHNA, CDR2 YSLEER. CDR3 DNA: TGCGCCAGCAGCCAACTAGACAGGGGAAGTGATAACTATGGCTACACCTTC. It yields the protein CASSQLDRGSDNYGYTF.

This clone was detected only once. Other DNA sequences in this sample translate to the same CDR3. The chain has TRBV6-6 and TRBJ2-7; 12 nucleotides agree with TRBD2. This CDR3 is 14 amino acids long. Trimming took 5 bases from V and 2 from J; bases not matched to a gene: 1. Per the germline V gene, CDR1 is MNHNY and CDR2 is SVGAGI (reference sequence). CDR3: CASSRTSGTYEQYF. CDR3 nucleotides: TGTGCCAGCAGTAGGACTAGCGGGACCTACGAGCAGTACTTC.

This chain connects TRBV6-5 to TRBJ1-2, with 10 bases identical to TRBD1. CDR3 length: 14 residues. The V segment lost 6 bases and the J segment 8 bases; nucleotides outside the gene matches: 9. Germline assignment: CDR1 MNHEY and CDR2 SVGAGI. In DNA form, the CDR3 reads TGTGCCAGCAGCCCGGGACAGGGGCTTTGGGGCTACACCTTC. The encoded protein is CASSPGQGLWGYTF.

This chain links TRBV18 with TRBJ1-1; D remains unclear. The CDR3 totals 13 residues. V was clipped by 6 bases and J by 4 bases, with 12 bases between them. Per the germline V gene, CDR1 is KGHSH and CDR2 is LQKENI. DNA of the CDR3: TGTGCCAGCTCGCTGAGTGGGAGCACTGAAGCTTTCTTT. It codes for CASSLSGSTEAFF.

The J gene is TRBJ2-7, the V gene TRBV7-2; D perhaps matches TRBD2 (6 bases). CDR3 length: 15 residues. The germline V gene encodes CDR1 SGHTA and CDR2 FQGNSA. Deletions cut 4 bases from V and 3 bases from J, with 16 bases between. CDR3 sequence reads: CASSSTGTPYYEQYF. DNA of the CDR3: TGTGCCAGCAGCTCGACCGGGACTCCTTACTACGAGCAGTACTTC.

The sample holds one count of this clone. This chain connects TRBV27 to TRBJ2-5; 12 bases fit TRBD2. CDR3 length: 15 amino acids. Losses at the gene ends were 6 bases for V and 5 bases for J; bases not matched to a gene: 7. CDR1 MNHEY and CDR2 SMNVEV come from the germline V gene (reference sequence). CDR3 residues: CASRDLAGGEETQYF. In nucleotides, the CDR3 is TGTGCCAGCAGGGACCTAGCGGGAGGGGAGGAGACCCAGTACTTC.

This clone was detected once. This chain uses TRBV19 with TRBJ2-7, with D maybe TRBD2 (5 bases). The CDR3 totals 14 residues. Trimming removed 7 bases at V and 2 bases at J, with 15 bases between. CDR1 and CDR2 (germline): LNHDA, SQIVND (reference sequence). In nucleotides, the CDR3 is TGTGCCAGTATTAAGCGGCCGACTCCCTACGAGCAGTACTTC. Translating it yields CASIKRPTPYEQYF. The variable domain in full, completed from reference TRBV19 and TRBJ2-7, reads DGGITQSPKYLFRKEGQNVTLSCEQNLNHDAMYWYRQDPGQGLRLIYYSQIVNDFQKGDIAEGYSVSREKKESFPLTVTSAQKNPTAFYLCASIKRPTPYEQYFGPGTRLTVT.

The sample holds one count of this clone. The chain uses TRBV15 and TRBJ2-5; 8 bases agree with TRBD2. The J segment lost 6 bases and the V segment lost 10 bases, leaving 10 bases of the junction unmatched. The CDR3 runs 13 residues. CDR1 and CDR2 from the germline V gene are LNHNV and YYDKDF (reference sequence). CDR3 region: CAIRREGAKTQYF. Written as DNA, the CDR3 is TGTGCCATCCGACGGGAGGGAGCAAAGACCCAGTACTTC.

The J gene is TRBJ2-7, the V gene TRBV13; D uncertain. V was pared by 2 bases and J by 3 bases, with 8 bases between. The CDR3 consists of 13 residues. The germline V gene encodes CDR1 PRHDT and CDR2 FYEKMQ (reference sequence). Here the CDR3 reads CASSLSPDYEQYF. Written as DNA, the CDR3 is TGTGCCAGCAGCTTAAGCCCTGACTACGAGCAGTACTTC.

The rearrangement uses TRBV27 and TRBJ1-3; possible D gene TRBD1, 5 bases. Germline-derived CDR1 and CDR2 are MNHEY and SMNVEV (reference sequence). The CDR3 is made up of 14 amino acids. V lost 2 bases to trimming and J lost 4 bases, with 9 bases between them. The chain's CDR3 is CASSLRGPGNTIYF. The CDR3 DNA sequence: TGTGCCAGCAGTTTAAGGGGTCCCGGAAACACCATATATTTT.

V gene TRBV7-2 combines with J gene TRBJ2-1; 10 positions agree with TRBD2. CDR3 length equals 19 residues. Germline CDR1 SGHTA, CDR2 FQGNSA. V was clipped by 1 base and J by 8 bases; unmatched bases: 17. The CDR3 loop reads CASSLGPLYEAGGPYEQFF. The CDR3 bases are TGTGCCAGCAGCTTAGGGCCCCTTTACGAAGCGGGAGGGCCTTATGAGCAGTTCTTC.

V gene TRBV5-8 combines with J gene TRBJ1-1, with 8 bases lining up with TRBD1. Germline V lookup: CDR1 SGHTS, CDR2 YDEGEE. Germline trimming cut 2 bases from V and 4 bases from J; bases unmatched to any gene: 7. This CDR3 spans 15 amino acids. The DNA for the CDR3 is TGTGCCAGCAGCTTAGGGGGAGACAGGGGCACTGAAGCTTTCTTT. Protein product: CASSLGGDRGTEAFF.

This sequence joins TRBV9 and TRBJ1-2; D gene uncertain. Germline CDR1 and CDR2: SGDLS and YYNGEE. The CDR3 contains 15 residues. Trimming pared 2 bases from V and 5 bases from J, leaving 16 bases between. CDR3 residues: CASSVDRGATYGYTF. In nucleotides, the CDR3 is TGTGCCAGCAGCGTGGATAGAGGAGCGACTTATGGCTACACCTTC.

The V call is TRBV7-8, the J call TRBJ1-4, with 10 bases fitting TRBD1. The CDR3 loop spans 14 amino acids. Unmatched junction bases numbered 4, after V lost 5 bases and J lost 7 bases. In germline, CDR1 is SGHVS, CDR2 FQNEAQ. DNA of the CDR3: TGTGCCAGCAGCGAGGACAGGGGGGGTGAAAAACTGTTTTTT. Translated, it gives CASSEDRGGEKLFF.